This is a list of T cell receptor beta chains from one sample in a study of CD8+CD57+ T cells in acquired aplastic anemia. A single record per CDR3 protein comes from TCRdb applying MiXCR to the reads. The sample gives about 190,000 distinct CDR3 sequences, less than 70% of which show up once; approximately 16% is in the top ten. Sequenced sample: sorted CD4+, CD8+, or CD8+CD57+ T cells (not recorded which) from PBMCs. The receptors shown here come from a human donor in good health, serving as a control. Both conserved end residues are part of each CDR3. The D gene is left open where the match is weak. Where a row states a size, it is once, few, many or the class of an expanded clone; other rows omit it.

TRBV15,-,TRBJ1-3,TRBD1,CATSRAEGQRGNTIYF,TGTGCCACCAGCAGAGCCGAGGGACAGCGGGGAAACACCATATATTTT
TRBV20-1,-,TRBJ1-1,-,CSAAWGDATNTEAFF,TGCAGTGCAGCGTGGGGCGACGCGACGAACACTGAAGCTTTCTTT
TRBV9,many,TRBJ1-2,-,CASSVGPRTVSNYGYTF,TGTGCCAGCAGCGTAGGCCCCCGTACAGTTTCTAACTATGGCTACACCTTC
TRBV9,-,TRBJ2-7,TRBD2,CASSPTTSGYEQYF,TGTGCCAGCAGCCCGACGACTAGCGGATACGAGCAGTACTTC
TRBV2,-,TRBJ2-1,-,CASSGRKQFF,TGTGCCAGCAGTGGCAGAAAGCAGTTCTTC
TRBV18,few,TRBJ2-7,-,CASNAVFSSYEQYF,TGTGCCAGCAACGCGGTGTTTAGCTCCTACGAGCAGTACTTC
TRBV14,-,TRBJ2-7,TRBD2,CASRAASGGYEQYF,TGCGCCAGCAGGGCCGCTAGCGGGGGGTATGAGCAGTACTTC
TRBV29-1,-,TRBJ1-2,TRBD1,CSVRGTGVRDGYTF,TGCAGCGTTAGGGGAACAGGGGTCAGGGATGGCTACACCTTC
TRBV10-3,-,TRBJ1-4,-,CAISVGGAGRKLFF,TGTGCCATCAGTGTGGGGGGGGCCGGGCGAAAACTGTTTTTT
TRBV24-1,-,TRBJ1-2,-,CATSDGDGYTF,TGTGCCACCAGTGATGGGGATGGCTACACCTTC
TRBV5-1,many,TRBJ2-7,TRBD1,CASSLMGTGSNEQYF,TGCGCCAGCAGTTTGATGGGGACAGGGAGCAACGAGCAGTACTTC
TRBV2,-,TRBJ1-5,TRBD1,CASSAEGARQPQHF,TGTGCCAGCAGTGCAGAGGGGGCGCGACAGCCCCAGCATTTT
TRBV7-3,-,TRBJ1-1,-,CASSLTVQGGTEAFF,TGTGCCAGCAGCTTAACGGTCCAGGGAGGCACTGAAGCTTTCTTT
TRBV24-1,-,TRBJ1-2,-,CATSRSNYGYTF,TGTGCCACCAGTAGAAGTAACTATGGCTACACCTTC
TRBV7-9,-,TRBJ2-5,TRBD1,CASSSRDRDEETQYF,TGTGCCAGCAGCTCGCGGGACAGGGACGAAGAGACCCAGTACTTC
TRBV13,-,TRBJ2-1,TRBD2,CASKGLGSYNEQFF,TGTGCCAGCAAGGGACTAGGCTCCTACAATGAGCAGTTCTTC
TRBV7-2,-,TRBJ2-7,-,CASSLPSAGEQYF,TGTGCCAGCAGCTTACCTTCGGCGGGCGAGCAGTACTTC
TRBV20-1,few,TRBJ2-7,TRBD1,CSATETGGYEQYF,TGCAGTGCTACAGAGACAGGGGGCTACGAGCAGTACTTC
TRBV10-2,few,TRBJ1-2,-,CASSGRGDGYTF,TGCGCCAGCTCGGGGAGGGGAGATGGCTACACCTTC
TRBV19,-,TRBJ2-4,TRBD2,CASDQGGLAGNIQYF,TGTGCCAGTGACCAGGGCGGACTAGCAGGAAACATTCAGTACTTC
TRBV7-3,-,TRBJ2-3,-,CASSSPGTPMQYF,TGTGCCAGCAGCTCTCCCGGGACGCCTATGCAGTATTTT
TRBV10-2,-,TRBJ2-7,TRBD2,CASSETSGGQEYF,TGCGCCAGCAGTGAGACTAGCGGGGGACAGGAGTACTTC
TRBV7-2,-,TRBJ2-3,TRBD2,CASSFVSGASDTQYF,TGTGCCAGCAGCTTCGTTAGCGGGGCATCAGATACGCAGTATTTT
TRBV24-1,-,TRBJ2-3,-,CATEHRDTDTQYF,TGTGCCACCGAACACAGGGATACAGATACGCAGTATTTT
TRBV12-3/TRBV12-4,many,TRBJ2-1,-,CASSLNRAYNEQFF,TGTGCCAGCAGTTTGAACAGGGCTTACAATGAGCAGTTCTTC
TRBV19,-,TRBJ2-5,TRBD2,CASSPTSGKGETQYF,TGTGCCAGTAGTCCGACTAGCGGGAAGGGGGAGACCCAGTACTTC
TRBV15,-,TRBJ2-2,-,CATSRTENTGELFF,TGTGCCACCAGCAGGACAGAGAACACCGGGGAGCTGTTTTTT
TRBV5-1,many,TRBJ2-5,-,CASSLTGYIQETQYF,TGCGCCAGCAGCTTGACAGGGTATATCCAAGAGACCCAGTACTTC
TRBV11-1,many,TRBJ2-3,-,CASSLGSASTDTQYF,TGTGCCAGCAGCTTAGGTAGCGCCAGCACAGATACGCAGTATTTT
TRBV7-9,-,TRBJ2-3,-,CASSLAPGISTDTQYF,TGTGCCAGCAGCTTAGCGCCAGGGATCAGCACAGATACGCAGTATTTT
TRBV15,-,TRBJ2-1,-,CATSRGVLSEQFF,TGTGCCACCAGTAGGGGGGTGTTAAGTGAGCAGTTCTTC
TRBV7-2,many,TRBJ2-6,-,CASRRTGNSGANVLTF,TGTGCCAGCAGACGTACAGGCAACTCTGGGGCCAACGTCCTGACTTTC
TRBV20-1,-,TRBJ2-5,-,CSAYGGGETQYF,TGCAGTGCTTACGGAGGAGGAGAGACCCAGTACTTC
TRBV7-3,-,TRBJ1-2,-,CASSELAGPWGNYGYTF,TGTGCCAGCAGTGAACTGGCAGGGCCTTGGGGTAACTATGGCTACACCTTC
TRBV10-3,once,TRBJ1-2,-,CASSERGEGYTF,TGTGCCAGCAGTGAAAGGGGGGAGGGCTACACCTTC
TRBV7-8,-,TRBJ2-7,-,CASSFRTPGLSYEQYF,TGTGCCAGCAGCTTCCGTACTCCGGGACTCTCCTACGAGCAGTACTTC
TRBV29-1,once,TRBJ2-7,TRBD1,CSAGTGMRYEQYF,TGCAGTGCAGGGACAGGGATGCGTTACGAGCAGTACTTC
TRBV7-2,medium-sized,TRBJ2-5,-,CASSLGPQETQYF,TGTGCCAGCAGCTTAGGACCCCAAGAGACCCAGTACTTC
TRBV7-2,-,TRBJ2-7,TRBD2,CASSSGGAGAYF,TGCGCCAGCAGCTCCGGGGGAGCGGGGGCGTACTTC
TRBV12-3/TRBV12-4,-,TRBJ2-4,-,CASSALGVTKNIQYF,TGTGCCAGCAGTGCCTTAGGGGTAACCAAAAACATTCAGTACTTC
TRBV7-3,-,TRBJ2-5,-,CASSLSNRPQGGETQYF,TGTGCCAGCAGCTTAAGCAACCGCCCTCAGGGGGGGGAGACCCAGTACTTC
TRBV7-2,few,TRBJ2-3,TRBD2,CASSLTRGSGGYEQYF,TGTGCCAGCAGCTTAACCCGTGGTAGCGGGGGTTACGAGCAGTATTTT
TRBV12-3/TRBV12-4,-,TRBJ1-2,-,CASSFHSHQYGYTF,TGTGCCAGCAGTTTTCACTCCCACCAATATGGCTACACCTTC
TRBV19,many,TRBJ1-1,-,CASSIGTPNTEAFF,TGTGCCAGTAGCATCGGGACACCTAACACTGAAGCTTTCTTT
TRBV19,many,TRBJ1-3,-,CASSISGDGNTIYF,TGTGCCAGTAGTATCTCAGGGGACGGAAACACCATATATTTT
TRBV29-1,many,TRBJ1-3,TRBD1,CSALGQLGSGNTIYF,TGCAGCGCCCTGGGACAGTTGGGCTCTGGAAACACCATATATTTT
TRBV11-2,many,TRBJ1-1,-,CASSLFMNTEAFF,TGTGCCAGCAGCTTATTTATGAACACTGAAGCTTTCTTT
TRBV2,many,TRBJ1-6,-,CASSQFEPYNSPLHF,TGTGCCAGCAGTCAATTCGAGCCCTATAATTCACCCCTCCACTTT
TRBV7-9,-,TRBJ2-3,-,CASSFVGDTQYF,TGTGCCAGCAGCTTCGTGGGAGATACGCAGTATTTT
TRBV29-1,-,TRBJ2-7,-,CRVSENNEQYF,TGCAGAGTTTCGGAGAACAATGAGCAGTACTTC
TRBV3-1,-,TRBJ2-7,TRBD1,CASSPRQGVGEQYF,TGTGCCAGCAGCCCCCGACAGGGGGTGGGGGAGCAGTACTTC
TRBV2,-,TRBJ1-1,-,CASMKGMNTEAFF,TGTGCCAGCATGAAAGGGATGAACACTGAAGCTTTCTTT
TRBV5-1,-,TRBJ2-3,TRBD1,CASSFERDRVLADTQYF,TGCGCCAGCAGCTTTGAACGGGACAGGGTCCTGGCGGATACGCAGTATTTT
TRBV7-2,-,TRBJ1-5,TRBD1,CASSSPSEGGYSNQPQHF,TGTGCCAGCAGTTCCCCAAGTGAAGGGGGCTATAGCAATCAGCCCCAGCATTTT
TRBV5-6,once,TRBJ2-7,-,CASSTQGEQYF,TGTGCCAGCAGCACCCAGGGAGAGCAGTACTTC
TRBV19,-,TRBJ1-1,-,CASRDSDTEAFF,TGTGCCAGCCGGGACTCCGACACTGAAGCTTTCTTT